Reported below is one T cell receptor beta chain. Its antigen remains unknown. CDR1 is LNHDA and CDR2 is SQIVND in the germline V gene (reference sequence). The V gene lost 0 bases and the J gene lost 8 bases, with 14 bases spanning the gap. CDR3 length equals 15 residues. This sample is part of a study of T cell repertoires in cytomegalovirus infection. Study information: Public TCR beta signature analysis indicated the presence of both CMV infection and matching HLA type. Study results and caveats: There were carriers of CMV plus the relevant HLA, and cumulative public TCR beta family frequency identified them.

TCRdb reprocessed the reads via MiXCR and lists one record per CDR3 protein. The data show around 120,000 distinct CDR3 sequences, 8% to 9% seen once. The V call is TRBV19, the J call TRBJ2-1; the D call may be TRBD1 or TRBD2 (5 bases each). This sequence originates from a human donor in good health (CMV status not recorded). Some clones in this sample may be carry-over from other donors' samples. The sample consisted of PBMCs. The CDR3 reads CASSIDRGVNDEQFF. The CDR3 nucleotides read TGTGCCAGTAGTATAGATCGAGGGGTCAATGATGAGCAGTTCTTC.